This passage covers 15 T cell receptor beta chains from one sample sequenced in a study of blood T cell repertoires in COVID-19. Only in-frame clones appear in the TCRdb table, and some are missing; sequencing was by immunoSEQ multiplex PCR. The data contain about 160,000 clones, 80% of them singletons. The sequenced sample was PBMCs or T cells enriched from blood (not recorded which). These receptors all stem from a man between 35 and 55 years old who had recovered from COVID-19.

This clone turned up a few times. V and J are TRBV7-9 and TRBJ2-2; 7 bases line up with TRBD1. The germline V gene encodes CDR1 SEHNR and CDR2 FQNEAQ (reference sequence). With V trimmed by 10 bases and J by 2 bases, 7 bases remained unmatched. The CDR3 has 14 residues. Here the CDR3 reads CAIPQGSNTGELFF. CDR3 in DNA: TGTGCCATCCCACAGGGGTCAAACACCGGGGAGCTGTTTTTT.

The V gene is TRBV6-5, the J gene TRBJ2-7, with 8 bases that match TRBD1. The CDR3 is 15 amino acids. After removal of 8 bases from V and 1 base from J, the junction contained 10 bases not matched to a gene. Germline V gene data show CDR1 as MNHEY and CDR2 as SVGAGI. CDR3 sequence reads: CASSDPGQVSYEQYF. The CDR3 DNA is TGTGCCAGCTCCGATCCGGGACAGGTTTCCTACGAGCAGTACTTC.

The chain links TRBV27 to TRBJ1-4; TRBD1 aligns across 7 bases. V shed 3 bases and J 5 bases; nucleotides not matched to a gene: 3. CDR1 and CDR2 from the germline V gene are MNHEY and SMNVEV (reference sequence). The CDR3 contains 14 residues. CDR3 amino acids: CASSLGQLNEKLFF. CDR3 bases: TGTGCCAGCAGTTTGGGACAGCTAAATGAAAAACTGTTTTTT.

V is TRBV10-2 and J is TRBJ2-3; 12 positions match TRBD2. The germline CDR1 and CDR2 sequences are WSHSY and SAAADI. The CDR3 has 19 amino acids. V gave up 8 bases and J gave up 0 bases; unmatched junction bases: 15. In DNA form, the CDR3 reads TGCGCCAGCTGGGCCACTAGCGGGGGGCATAATTCTAGCACAGATACGCAGTATTTT. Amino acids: CASWATSGGHNSSTDTQYF.

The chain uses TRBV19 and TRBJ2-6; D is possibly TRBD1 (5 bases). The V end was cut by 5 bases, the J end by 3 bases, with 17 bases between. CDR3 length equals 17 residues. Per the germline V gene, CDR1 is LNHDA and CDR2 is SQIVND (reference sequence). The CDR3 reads CASSFRPQGSGANVLTF. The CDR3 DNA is TGTGCCAGTAGTTTTCGGCCTCAGGGCAGTGGGGCCAACGTCCTGACTTTC.

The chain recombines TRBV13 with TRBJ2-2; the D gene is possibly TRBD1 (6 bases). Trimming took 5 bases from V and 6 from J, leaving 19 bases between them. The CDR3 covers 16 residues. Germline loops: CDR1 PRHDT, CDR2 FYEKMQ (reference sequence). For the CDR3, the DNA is TGTGCCAGCAGCCACGGGACACTCAAAGTCCCCGGGGAGCTGTTTTTT. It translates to CASSHGTLKVPGELFF.

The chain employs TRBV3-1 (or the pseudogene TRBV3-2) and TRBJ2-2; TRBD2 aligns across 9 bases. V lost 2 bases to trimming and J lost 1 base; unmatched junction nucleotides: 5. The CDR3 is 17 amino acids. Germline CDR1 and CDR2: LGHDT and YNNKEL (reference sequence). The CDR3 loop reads CASSQPGLAKNTGELFF. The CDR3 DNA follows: TGTGCCAGCAGCCAACCAGGACTAGCGAAGAACACCGGGGAGCTGTTTTTT.

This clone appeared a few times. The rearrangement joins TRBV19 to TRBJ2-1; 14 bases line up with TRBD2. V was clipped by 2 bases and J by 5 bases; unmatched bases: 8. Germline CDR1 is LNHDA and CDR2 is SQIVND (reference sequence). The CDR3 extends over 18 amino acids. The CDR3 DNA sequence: TGTGCCAGTAGTATACCGTGGACTAGCGGGGGGCCCCACAATGAGCAGTTCTTC. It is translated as CASSIPWTSGGPHNEQFF.

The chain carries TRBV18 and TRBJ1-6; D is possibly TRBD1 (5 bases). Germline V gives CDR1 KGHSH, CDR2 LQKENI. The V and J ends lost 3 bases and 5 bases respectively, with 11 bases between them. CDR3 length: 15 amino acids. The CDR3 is CASSPRGRDNSPLHF. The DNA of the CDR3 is TGTGCCAGCTCACCGCGGGGACGGGATAATTCACCCCTCCACTTT.

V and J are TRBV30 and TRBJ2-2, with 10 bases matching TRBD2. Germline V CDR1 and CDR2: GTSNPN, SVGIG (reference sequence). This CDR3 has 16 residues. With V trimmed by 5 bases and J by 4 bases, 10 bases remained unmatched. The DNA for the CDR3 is TGTGCCTGGCGGGGGAGCGGGGGGGCCGTCACCGGGGAGCTGTTTTTT. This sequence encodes CAWRGSGGAVTGELFF.

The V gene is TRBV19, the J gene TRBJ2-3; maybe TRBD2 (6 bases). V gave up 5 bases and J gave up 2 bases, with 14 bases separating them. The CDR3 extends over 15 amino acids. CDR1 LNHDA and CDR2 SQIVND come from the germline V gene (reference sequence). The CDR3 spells CASSDSTDYTDTQYF. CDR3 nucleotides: TGTGCCAGTAGTGATTCGACGGACTACACAGATACGCAGTATTTT.

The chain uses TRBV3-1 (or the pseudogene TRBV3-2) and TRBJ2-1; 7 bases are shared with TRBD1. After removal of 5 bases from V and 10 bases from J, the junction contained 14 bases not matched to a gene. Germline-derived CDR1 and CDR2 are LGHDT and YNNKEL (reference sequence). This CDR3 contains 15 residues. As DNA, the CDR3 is TGTGCCAGCAGCGGGACAGTTGATTCCGTAGAGGAGCAGTTCTTC. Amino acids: CASSGTVDSVEEQFF.

The CDR3 region is CATSPQGPPQSGANVLTF. The CDR3 DNA follows: TGTGCCACCAGTCCCCAGGGCCCACCTCAATCTGGGGCCAACGTCCTGACTTTC. The chain recombines TRBV24-1 with TRBJ2-6; possibly TRBD1 for D (5 bases). The CDR3 loop spans 18 amino acids. Germline CDR1 and CDR2: KGHDR and SFDVKD. Trimming left V 6 bases short and J 1 base short, with 18 bases between.

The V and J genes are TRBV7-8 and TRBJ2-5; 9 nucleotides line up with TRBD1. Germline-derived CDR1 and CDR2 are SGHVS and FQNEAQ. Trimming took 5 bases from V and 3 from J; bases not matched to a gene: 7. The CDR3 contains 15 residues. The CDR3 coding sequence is TGTGCCAGCAGCGTACAGGGGGCGCAAAAAGAGACCCAGTACTTC. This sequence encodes CASSVQGAQKETQYF. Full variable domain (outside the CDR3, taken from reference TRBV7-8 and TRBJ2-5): GAGVSQSPRYKVAKRGQDVALRCDPISGHVSLFWYQQALGQGPEFLTYFQNEAQLDKSGLPSDRFFAERPEGSVSTLKIQRTQQEDSAVYLCASSVQGAQKETQYFGPGTRLLVL.

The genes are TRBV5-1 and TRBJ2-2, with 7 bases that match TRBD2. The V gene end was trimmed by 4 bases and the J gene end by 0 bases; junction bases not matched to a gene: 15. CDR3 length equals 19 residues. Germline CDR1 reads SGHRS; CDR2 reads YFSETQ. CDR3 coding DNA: TGCGCCAGCAGCCGCGGACTGGGCGGGAGCTTCGCGAACACCGGGGAGCTGTTTTTT. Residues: CASSRGLGGSFANTGELFF.